This T cell receptor (beta chain) is from a study of cytomegalovirus exposure and HLA in healthy donors. CDR3 length equals 15 residues. The germline CDR1 and CDR2 sequences are SGDLS and YYNGEE. V was pared by 4 bases and J by 4 bases, with 6 bases of the junction left unmatched. Researchers ran the PCR with 60 Vbeta and 13 Jbeta primers. Clones were read by immunoSEQ multiplex PCR, and TCRdb kept only the in-frame ones, dropping some. The data contain about 200,000 clones, about 90% of them seen just once; the ten biggest clones take up approximately 0.98%. This clonotype originated in a boy under 10 years old in good health and CMV-seronegative. The rearrangement joins TRBV9 to TRBJ2-1, with 9 bases fitting TRBD2. The sequenced material came from PBMCs. The CDR3 loop reads CASSSLAGPYNEQFF. CDR3 nucleotides: TGTGCCAGCAGCTCCCTAGCGGGACCATACAATGAGCAGTTCTTC.